This T cell receptor (beta chain) was captured in a study of response to subunit inactivated influenza vaccine. General study results and limits: The authors put forward the suggestion that each seasonal influenza vaccination may bring in only a limited number of new T cells.

This clonotype showed up just a few times. No antigen is known for it. Using its own MiXCR run on the RT-PCR reads, TCRdb lists one record per CDR3 protein. Of about 620,000 distinct CDR3 sequences listed, about an eighth are singletons. CDR3 length: 15 amino acids. Germline V gives CDR1 SGHRS, CDR2 YFSETQ. Trimming took off 1 base at V and 4 bases at J, with 14 bases between the two ends. The chain recombines TRBV5-1 with TRBJ1-2; TRBD1 is a possible D gene (5 bases). The clonotype comes from a man between 45 and 60 years old who received an inactivated influenza vaccine. This material consisted of PBMCs from blood, taken on the day of vaccination. CDR3 nucleotide sequence: TGCGCCAGCAGCTTGAATTCGTACGGGACCTATGGCTACACCTTC. It translates to CASSLNSYGTYGYTF.